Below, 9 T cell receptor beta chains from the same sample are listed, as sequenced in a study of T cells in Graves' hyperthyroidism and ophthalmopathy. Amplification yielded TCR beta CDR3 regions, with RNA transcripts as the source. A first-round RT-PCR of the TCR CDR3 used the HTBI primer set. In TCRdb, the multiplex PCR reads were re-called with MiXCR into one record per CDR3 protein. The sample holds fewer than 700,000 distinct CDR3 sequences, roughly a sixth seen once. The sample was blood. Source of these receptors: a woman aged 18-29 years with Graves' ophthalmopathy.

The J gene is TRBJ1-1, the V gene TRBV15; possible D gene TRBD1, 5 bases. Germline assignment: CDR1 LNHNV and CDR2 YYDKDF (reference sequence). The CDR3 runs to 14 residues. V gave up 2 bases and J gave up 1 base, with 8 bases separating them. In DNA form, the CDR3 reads TGTGCCACCAGCAGAACCGGGGGGAACACTGAAGCTTTCTTT. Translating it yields CATSRTGGNTEAFF.

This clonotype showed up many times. The DNA of the CDR3 is TGTGCCAGCAGTCCCCGCGAGACTTACGAGCAGTACTTC. Translated, it gives CASSPRETYEQYF. This chain uses TRBV28 with TRBJ2-7; D remains unclear. Germline V gene data show CDR1 as MDHEN and CDR2 as SYDVKM. The V end was cut by 5 bases, the J end by 4 bases, with 12 bases between. The CDR3 spans 13 residues.

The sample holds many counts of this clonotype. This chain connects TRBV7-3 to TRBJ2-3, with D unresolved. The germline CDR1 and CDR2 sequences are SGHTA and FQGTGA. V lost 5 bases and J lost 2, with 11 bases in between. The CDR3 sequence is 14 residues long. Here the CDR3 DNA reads TGTGCCAGCAGCACAAAGGATTTCACAGATACGCAGTATTTT. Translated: CASSTKDFTDTQYF. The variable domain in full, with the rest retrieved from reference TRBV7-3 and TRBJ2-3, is GAGVSQTPSNKVTEKGKYVELRCDPISGHTALYWYRQSLGQGPEFLIYFQGTGAADDSGLPNDRFFAVRPEGSVSTLKIQRTERGDSAVYLCASSTKDFTDTQYFGPGTRLTVL.

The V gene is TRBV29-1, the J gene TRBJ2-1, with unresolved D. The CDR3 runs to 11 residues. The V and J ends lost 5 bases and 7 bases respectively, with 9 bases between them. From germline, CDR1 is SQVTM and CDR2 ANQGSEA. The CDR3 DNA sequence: TGCAGCGTTCGAGTGGGAAATGAGCAGTTCTTC. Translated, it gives CSVRVGNEQFF.

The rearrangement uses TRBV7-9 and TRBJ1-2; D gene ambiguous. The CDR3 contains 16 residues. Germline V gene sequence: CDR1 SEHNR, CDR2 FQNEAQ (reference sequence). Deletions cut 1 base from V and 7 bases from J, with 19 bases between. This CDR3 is CASSLELSEAESGYTF. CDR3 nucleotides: TGTGCCAGCAGCTTAGAGTTGTCGGAGGCCGAGTCTGGCTACACCTTC.

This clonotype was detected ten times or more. The CDR3 protein is CAWSPETNYGYTF. In DNA, the CDR3 is TGTGCCTGGAGTCCGGAAACTAACTATGGCTACACCTTC. This chain uses TRBV30 with TRBJ1-2; D is unclear. There are 13 residues in the CDR3. Germline V gives CDR1 GTSNPN, CDR2 SVGIG (reference sequence). Deletions cut 2 bases from V and 0 bases from J, with 7 bases between.

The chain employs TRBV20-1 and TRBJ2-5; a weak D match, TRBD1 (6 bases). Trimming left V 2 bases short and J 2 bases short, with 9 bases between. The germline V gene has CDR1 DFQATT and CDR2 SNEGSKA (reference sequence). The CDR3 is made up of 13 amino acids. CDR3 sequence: CSARRQVQETQYF. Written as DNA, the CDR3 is TGCAGTGCTAGACGACAGGTACAAGAGACCCAGTACTTC.

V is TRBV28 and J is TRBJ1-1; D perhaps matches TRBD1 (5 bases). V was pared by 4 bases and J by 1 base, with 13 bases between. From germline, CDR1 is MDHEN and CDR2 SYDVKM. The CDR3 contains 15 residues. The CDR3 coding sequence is TGTGCCAGCAGTTCCCCGCAGGGATCGAACACTGAAGCTTTCTTT. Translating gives CASSSPQGSNTEAFF.

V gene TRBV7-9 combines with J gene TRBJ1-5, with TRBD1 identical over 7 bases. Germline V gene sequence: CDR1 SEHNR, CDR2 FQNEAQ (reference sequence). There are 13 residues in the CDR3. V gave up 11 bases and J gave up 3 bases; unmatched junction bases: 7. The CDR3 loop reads CAGITGDNQPQHF. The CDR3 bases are TGTGCCGGAATAACAGGGGACAATCAGCCCCAGCATTTT.